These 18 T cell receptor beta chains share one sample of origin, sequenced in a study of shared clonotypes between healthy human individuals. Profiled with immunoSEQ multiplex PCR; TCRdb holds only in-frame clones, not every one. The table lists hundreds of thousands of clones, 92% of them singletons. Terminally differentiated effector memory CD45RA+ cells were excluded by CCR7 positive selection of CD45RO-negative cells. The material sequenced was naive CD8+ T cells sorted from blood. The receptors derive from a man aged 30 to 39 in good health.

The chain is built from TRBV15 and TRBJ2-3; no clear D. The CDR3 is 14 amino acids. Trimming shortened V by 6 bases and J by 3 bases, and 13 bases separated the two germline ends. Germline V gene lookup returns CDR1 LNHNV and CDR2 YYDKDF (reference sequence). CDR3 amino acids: CATSVNFGTDTQYF. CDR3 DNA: TGTGCCACCAGTGTGAACTTTGGGACAGATACGCAGTATTTT.

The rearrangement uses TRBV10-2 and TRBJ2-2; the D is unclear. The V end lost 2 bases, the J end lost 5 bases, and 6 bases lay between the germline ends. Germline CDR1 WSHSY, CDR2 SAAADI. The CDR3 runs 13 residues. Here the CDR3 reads CASSESYTGELFF. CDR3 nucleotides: TGCGCCAGCAGTGAGAGCTATACCGGGGAGCTGTTTTTT.

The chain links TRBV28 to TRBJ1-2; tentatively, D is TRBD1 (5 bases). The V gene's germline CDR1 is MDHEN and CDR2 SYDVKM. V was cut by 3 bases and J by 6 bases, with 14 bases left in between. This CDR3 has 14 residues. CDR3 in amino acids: CASSLLSGGNGYTF. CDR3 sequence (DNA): TGTGCCAGCAGTTTGCTCTCCGGGGGTAATGGCTACACCTTC.

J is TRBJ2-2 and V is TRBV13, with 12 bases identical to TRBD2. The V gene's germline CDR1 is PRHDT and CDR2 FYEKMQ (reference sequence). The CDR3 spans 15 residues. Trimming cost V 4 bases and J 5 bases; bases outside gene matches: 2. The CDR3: CASSWGLAGTGELFF. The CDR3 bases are TGTGCCAGCAGCTGGGGACTAGCGGGTACCGGGGAGCTGTTTTTT.

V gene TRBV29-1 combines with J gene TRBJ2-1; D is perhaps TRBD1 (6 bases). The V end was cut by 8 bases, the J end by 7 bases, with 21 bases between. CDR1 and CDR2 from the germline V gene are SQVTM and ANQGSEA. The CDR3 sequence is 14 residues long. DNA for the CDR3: TGCAGCTCCGAGGGAATAGCAGGGGAGAATGAGCAGTTCTTC. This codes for CSSEGIAGENEQFF.

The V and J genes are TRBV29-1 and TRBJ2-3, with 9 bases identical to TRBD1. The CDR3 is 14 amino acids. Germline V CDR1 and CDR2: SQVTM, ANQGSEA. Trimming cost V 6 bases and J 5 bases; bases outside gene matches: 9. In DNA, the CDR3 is TGCAGCGTAGAACAGGGGGCTTGGAGAGATACGCAGTATTTT. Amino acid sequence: CSVEQGAWRDTQYF.

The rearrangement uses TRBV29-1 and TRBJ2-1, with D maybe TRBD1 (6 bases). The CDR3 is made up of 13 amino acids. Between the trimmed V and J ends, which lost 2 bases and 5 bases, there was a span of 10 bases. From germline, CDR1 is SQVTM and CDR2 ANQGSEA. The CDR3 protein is CSVERTDDNEQFF. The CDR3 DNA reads TGCAGCGTTGAACGGACAGACGACAATGAGCAGTTCTTC.

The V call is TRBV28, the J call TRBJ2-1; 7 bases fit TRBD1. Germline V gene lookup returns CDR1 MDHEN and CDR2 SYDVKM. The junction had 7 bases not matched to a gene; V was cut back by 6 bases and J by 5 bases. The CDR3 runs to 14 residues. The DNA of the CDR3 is TGTGCCAGCAGCAAACCGGGACAGAACAATGAGCAGTTCTTC. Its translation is CASSKPGQNNEQFF.

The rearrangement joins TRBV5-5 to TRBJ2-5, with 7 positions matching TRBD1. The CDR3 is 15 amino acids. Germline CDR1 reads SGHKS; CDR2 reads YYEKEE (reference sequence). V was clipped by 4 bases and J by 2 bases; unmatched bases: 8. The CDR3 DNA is TGTGCCAGCAGCCTCGCCGGGACAGAGCAAGAGACCCAGTACTTC. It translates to CASSLAGTEQETQYF.

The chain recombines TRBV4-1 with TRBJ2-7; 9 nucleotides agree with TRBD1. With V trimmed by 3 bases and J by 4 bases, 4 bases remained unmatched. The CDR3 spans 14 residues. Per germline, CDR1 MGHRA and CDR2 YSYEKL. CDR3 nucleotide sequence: TGCGCCAGCAGCCATACACAGGGGGCGTACGAGCAGTACTTC. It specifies CASSHTQGAYEQYF.

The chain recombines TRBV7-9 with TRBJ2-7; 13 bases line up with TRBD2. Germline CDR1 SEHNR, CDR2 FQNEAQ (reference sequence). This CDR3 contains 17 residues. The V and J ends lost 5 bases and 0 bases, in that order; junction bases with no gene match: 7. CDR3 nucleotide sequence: TGTGCCAGCAGCACCACCCGGACTAGCGGGAGCTCCTACGAGCAGTACTTC. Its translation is CASSTTRTSGSSYEQYF.

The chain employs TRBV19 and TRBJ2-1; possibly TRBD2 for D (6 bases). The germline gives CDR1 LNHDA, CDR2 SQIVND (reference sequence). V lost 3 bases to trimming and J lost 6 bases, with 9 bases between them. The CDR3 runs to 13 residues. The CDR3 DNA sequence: TGTGCCAGTAGTATCACTAGCAGCAATGAGCAGTTCTTC. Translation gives CASSITSSNEQFF.

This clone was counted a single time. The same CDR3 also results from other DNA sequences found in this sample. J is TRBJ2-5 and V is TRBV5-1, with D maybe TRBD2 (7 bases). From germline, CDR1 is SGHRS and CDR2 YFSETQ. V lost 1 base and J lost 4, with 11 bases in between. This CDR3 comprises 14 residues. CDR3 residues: CASSLLGGRETQYF. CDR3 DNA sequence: TGCGCCAGCAGCTTGTTGGGGGGGCGAGAGACCCAGTACTTC.

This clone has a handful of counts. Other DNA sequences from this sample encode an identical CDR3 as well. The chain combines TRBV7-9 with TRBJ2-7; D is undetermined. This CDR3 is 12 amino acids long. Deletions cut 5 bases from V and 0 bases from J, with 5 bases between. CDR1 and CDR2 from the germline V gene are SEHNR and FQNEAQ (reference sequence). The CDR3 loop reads CASSPSSYEQYF. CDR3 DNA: TGTGCCAGCAGCCCGAGCTCCTACGAGCAGTACTTC.

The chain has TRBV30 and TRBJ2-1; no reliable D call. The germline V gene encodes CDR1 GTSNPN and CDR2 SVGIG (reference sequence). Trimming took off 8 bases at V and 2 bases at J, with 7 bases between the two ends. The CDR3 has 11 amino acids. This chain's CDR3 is CAATAYNEQFF. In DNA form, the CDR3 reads TGTGCCGCGACTGCCTACAATGAGCAGTTCTTC.

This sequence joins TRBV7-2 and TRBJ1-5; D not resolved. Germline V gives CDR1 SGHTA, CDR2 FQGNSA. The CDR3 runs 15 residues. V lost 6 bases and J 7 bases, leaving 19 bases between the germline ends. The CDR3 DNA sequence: TGTGCCAGCAGTCTACCCAAACCTATAGGCCAGCCCCAGCATTTT. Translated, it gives CASSLPKPIGQPQHF.

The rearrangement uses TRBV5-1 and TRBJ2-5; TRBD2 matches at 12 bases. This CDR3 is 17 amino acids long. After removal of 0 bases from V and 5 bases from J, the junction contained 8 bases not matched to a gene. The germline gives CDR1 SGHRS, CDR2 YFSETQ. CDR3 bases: TGCGCCAGCAGCTTGGTGCTAGCGGGAGGGCCGGGGGAGACCCAGTACTTC. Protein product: CASSLVLAGGPGETQYF.

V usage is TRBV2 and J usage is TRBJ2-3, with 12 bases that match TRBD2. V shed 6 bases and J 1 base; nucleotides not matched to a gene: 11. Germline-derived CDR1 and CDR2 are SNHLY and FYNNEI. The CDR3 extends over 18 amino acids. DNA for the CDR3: TGTGCCAGCAGAGAGCGACTAGCGGGAGAGTTGGGCACAGATACGCAGTATTTT. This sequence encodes CASRERLAGELGTDTQYF.